This entry features one T cell receptor (beta chain) sequence. The sample belongs to a study of blood T cell repertoires in COVID-19. Original data processing: Counts of nucleated cells, estimated from reference gene primer amplification, were obtained. Clones were read by immunoSEQ multiplex PCR, and TCRdb kept only the in-frame ones, dropping some. Clone size and the V and J calls come from that table; the DNA yielded D and trimming. The sample lists 180,000 or so clones, roughly 79% occurring once. The CDR3 loop spans 14 amino acids. The germline CDR1 and CDR2 sequences are MDHEN and SYDVKM. Trimming took 2 bases from V and 9 from J, leaving 16 bases between them.

This TCR derives from a human donor with acute or convalescent COVID-19. The donor label of this sample is uncertain. The chain couples TRBV28 to TRBJ1-2; weak D call: TRBD1 (6 bases). Sequenced input: peripheral blood. CDR3 coding DNA: TGTGCCAGCAGTTTAGGGGACGGGACATTCCGCTACACCTTC. Translating gives CASSLGDGTFRYTF.